These 13 T cell receptor beta chains were all obtained from the same sample, sequenced in a study of T cells in Graves' hyperthyroidism and ophthalmopathy. Amplification of TCR beta CDR3 regions was performed using RNA transcripts as template. The TCR CDR3 was amplified in a first-round RT-PCR using the HTBI primer set. TCRdb used MiXCR to reprocess the multiplex PCR reads, holding one entry per CDR3 protein. The sample holds about 410,000 distinct CDR3 sequences; under 15% are singletons and the top ten take less than 15%. Sequences were obtained from blood. The receptor source for this set is a man aged 18 to 29 with Graves' ophthalmopathy.

The chain couples TRBV12-3 or TRBV12-4 to TRBJ2-3; 11 bases are shared with TRBD2. The CDR3 length is 15 residues. Germline trimming cut 8 bases from V and 6 bases from J; bases unmatched to any gene: 10. The CDR3 spells CASRLAGTGFDTQYF. CDR3 in DNA: TGTGCCAGCCGACTAGCGGGGACCGGTTTCGATACGCAGTATTTT.

The genes are TRBV6-6 and TRBJ2-1, with 10 bases aligning to TRBD1. V lost 0 bases to trimming and J lost 4 bases; unmatched junction nucleotides: 6. Germline V gene data show CDR1 as MNHNY and CDR2 as SVGAGI (reference sequence). The CDR3 is 17 amino acids. The CDR3 DNA sequence: TGTGCCAGCAGTTACTCGAGACAGGGGGCGAATTACAATGAGCAGTTCTTC. It is translated as CASSYSRQGANYNEQFF.

This clonotype has at least ten counts. This chain joins TRBV6-2 or TRBV6-3 and TRBJ2-7, with D maybe TRBD1 (6 bases). The V and J ends lost 4 bases and 0 bases respectively, with 10 bases between them. The CDR3 covers 14 residues. Germline CDR1 MNHEY, CDR2 SVGEGT. In DNA, the CDR3 is TGTGCCAGCAGTTCCGGACAGTTCTCCTACGAGCAGTACTTC. Translation gives CASSSGQFSYEQYF.

This clonotype has just a few counts. The rearrangement links TRBV10-3 to TRBJ1-2; D is unresolved. Trimming shortened V by 4 bases and J by 8 bases, and 11 bases separated the two germline ends. Germline values: CDR1 ENHRY, CDR2 SYGVKD. The CDR3 spans 12 residues. The CDR3: CAISGVGRGYTF. DNA of the CDR3: TGTGCCATCAGTGGAGTCGGTAGAGGCTACACCTTC.

This clonotype showed up many times. The chain carries TRBV9 and TRBJ2-1; D is unresolved. Germline assignment: CDR1 SGDLS and CDR2 YYNGEE. The CDR3 contains 12 residues. V was clipped by 0 bases and J by 6 bases, with 4 bases between them. This chain's CDR3 is CASSVGVNEQFF. CDR3 sequence (DNA): TGTGCCAGCAGCGTAGGGGTCAATGAGCAGTTCTTC.

The chain recombines TRBV11-2 with TRBJ2-4; either TRBD1 or TRBD2 may supply D (6 bases each). The germline V and J ends were trimmed by 5 bases and 0 bases, with 17 bases remaining between them. The CDR3 runs to 17 residues. Germline V gene sequence: CDR1 SGHAT, CDR2 FQNNGV. This CDR3 is CASSPLGRGVAKNIQYF. CDR3 nucleotide sequence: TGTGCCAGCAGCCCCCTTGGTAGGGGGGTAGCCAAAAACATTCAGTACTTC.

The chain is built from TRBV19 and TRBJ1-4; no clear D. The germline V gene encodes CDR1 LNHDA and CDR2 SQIVND (reference sequence). The CDR3 sequence is 17 residues long. V lost 3 bases and J lost 5, with 19 bases in between. The CDR3 DNA reads as TGTGCCAGTAGTATCTCGGGAGACTCGCGGTGGAATGAAAAACTGTTTTTT. It encodes CASSISGDSRWNEKLFF. Using reference TRBV19 and TRBJ1-4 for the parts outside the CDR3, the full variable domain is DGGITQSPKYLFRKEGQNVTLSCEQNLNHDAMYWYRQDPGQGLRLIYYSQIVNDFQKGDIAEGYSVSREKKESFPLTVTSAQKNPTAFYLCASSISGDSRWNEKLFFGSGTQLSVL.

This clonotype has a count of ten or more. The J gene is TRBJ1-1, the V gene TRBV3-1; no clear D. The CDR3 runs to 14 residues. The germline CDR1 and CDR2 sequences are LGHDT and YNNKEL (reference sequence). Trimming shortened V by 4 bases and J by 1 base, and 10 bases separated the two germline ends. CDR3 sequence: CASSPRTSNTEAFF. The CDR3, as DNA: TGTGCCAGCAGCCCCCGAACATCGAACACTGAAGCTTTCTTT.

This clonotype was observed many times. This chain connects TRBV9 to TRBJ2-1; maybe TRBD2 (5 bases). The CDR3 consists of 13 residues. CDR1 and CDR2 (germline): SGDLS, YYNGEE. V lost 0 bases, J lost 8 bases, and 9 bases lay in between. For the CDR3, the DNA is TGTGCCAGCAGCGTAGGACTACAACATGAGCAGTTCTTC. This codes for CASSVGLQHEQFF.

This clonotype was seen a few times. The CDR3 sequence is CASSQFVEGKHNEQFF. CDR3 nucleotides: TGTGCCAGCAGCCAATTCGTCGAGGGCAAACACAATGAGCAGTTCTTC. This chain uses TRBV14 with TRBJ2-1; D possibly corresponds to TRBD2 (5 bases). Trimming removed 2 bases at V and 5 bases at J, with 16 bases between. The CDR3 is 16 amino acids. In germline, CDR1 is SGHDN, CDR2 FVKESK.

This clonotype was seen ten or more times. The chain employs TRBV3-1 and TRBJ2-7; 8 positions agree with TRBD1. The CDR3 contains 16 residues. V lost 4 bases, J lost 4 bases, and 12 bases stayed unmatched. Germline CDR1 LGHDT, CDR2 YNNKEL (reference sequence). DNA of the CDR3: TGTGCCAGCAGCCCACACCTAGAGACAGGGGCATACGAGCAGTACTTC. Translation gives CASSPHLETGAYEQYF.

Ten or more counts support this clonotype. This chain uses TRBV2 with TRBJ2-7, with D unclear. Germline V gene sequence: CDR1 SNHLY, CDR2 FYNNEI. Trimming removed 4 bases at V and 2 bases at J, with 9 bases between. The CDR3 spans 13 residues. CDR3: CASSVALTYEQYF. The CDR3 bases are TGTGCCAGCAGTGTAGCCCTAACCTACGAGCAGTACTTC.

The table lists this clonotype with many counts. J is TRBJ2-7 and V is TRBV20-1; TRBD2 matches 11 bases. Germline assignment: CDR1 DFQATT and CDR2 SNEGSKA (reference sequence). CDR3 length: 14 residues. V gave up 1 base and J gave up 5 bases; unmatched junction bases: 4. DNA of the CDR3: TGCAGTGCTAGAGCCCCGGGACTAGCGGACGAGCAGTACTTC. As protein: CSARAPGLADEQYF.